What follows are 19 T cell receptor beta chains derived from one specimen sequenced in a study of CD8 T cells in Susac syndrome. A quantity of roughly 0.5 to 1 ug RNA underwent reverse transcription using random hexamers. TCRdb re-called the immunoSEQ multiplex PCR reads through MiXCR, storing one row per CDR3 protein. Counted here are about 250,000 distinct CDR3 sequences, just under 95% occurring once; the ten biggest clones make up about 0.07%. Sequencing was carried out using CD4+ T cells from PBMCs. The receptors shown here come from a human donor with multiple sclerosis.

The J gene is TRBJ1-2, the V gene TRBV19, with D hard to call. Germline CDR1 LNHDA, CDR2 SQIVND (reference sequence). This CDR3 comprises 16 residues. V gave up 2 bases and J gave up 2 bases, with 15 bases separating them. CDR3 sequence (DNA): TGTGCCAGTAGTATAACGGCGGCAGGCCTAAACTATGGCTACACCTTC. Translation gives CASSITAAGLNYGYTF.

The CDR3 region is CSARSGAGNTEAFF. CDR3 coding DNA: TGCAGCGCCCGAAGCGGGGCTGGGAACACTGAAGCTTTCTTT. V and J are TRBV29-1 and TRBJ1-1; possible D gene TRBD1, 5 bases. CDR1 is SQVTM, CDR2 ANQGSEA, per germline. Trimming took off 7 bases at V and 1 base at J, with 16 bases between the two ends. This CDR3 region has 14 residues.

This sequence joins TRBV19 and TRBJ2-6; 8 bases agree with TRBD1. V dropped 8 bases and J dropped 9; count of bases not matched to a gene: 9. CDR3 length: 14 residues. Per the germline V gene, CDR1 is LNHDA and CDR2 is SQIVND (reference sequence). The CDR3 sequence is CASAGRGHGNVLTF. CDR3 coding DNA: TGTGCCAGTGCGGGCAGGGGGCATGGCAACGTCCTGACTTTC.

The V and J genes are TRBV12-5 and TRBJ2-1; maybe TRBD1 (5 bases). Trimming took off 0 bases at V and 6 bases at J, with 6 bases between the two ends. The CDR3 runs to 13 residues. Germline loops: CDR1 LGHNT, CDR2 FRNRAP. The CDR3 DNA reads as TGTGCTAGTGGTTTGGTAGGGGCCAATGAGCAGTTCTTC. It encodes CASGLVGANEQFF.

The CDR3 coding sequence is TGTGCCAGCAGCTTGTACAGTTCTAATTTTGGCAATCAGCCCCAGCATTTT. Its translation is CASSLYSSNFGNQPQHF. V is TRBV7-8 and J is TRBJ1-5, with D uncertain. CDR1 is SGHVS and CDR2 is FQNEAQ in the germline V gene. V was clipped by 3 bases and J by 2 bases, with 17 bases between them. The CDR3 has 17 residues.

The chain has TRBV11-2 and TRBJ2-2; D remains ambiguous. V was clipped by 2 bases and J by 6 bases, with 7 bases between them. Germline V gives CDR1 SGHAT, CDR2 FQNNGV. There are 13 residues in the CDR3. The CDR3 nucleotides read TGTGCCAGCAGCTTAATGAGCGCCGGGGAGCTGTTTTTT. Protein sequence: CASSLMSAGELFF.

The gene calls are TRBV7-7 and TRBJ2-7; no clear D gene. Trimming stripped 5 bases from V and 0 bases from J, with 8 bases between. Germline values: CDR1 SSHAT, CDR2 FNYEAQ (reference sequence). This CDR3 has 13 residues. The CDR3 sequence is CASSRALSYEQYF. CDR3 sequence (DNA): TGTGCCAGCAGCCGGGCCCTCTCCTACGAGCAGTACTTC.

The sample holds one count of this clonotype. The CDR3 DNA reads TGTGCCAGCAGCCGGCGGACTAGCGGGACTAATACGCAGTATTTT. Protein product: CASSRRTSGTNTQYF. The J gene is TRBJ2-3, the V gene TRBV5-6; 12 bases fit TRBD2. The CDR3 totals 15 residues. In germline, CDR1 is SGHDT, CDR2 YYEEEE. Trimming cost V 4 bases and J 7 bases; bases outside gene matches: 7.

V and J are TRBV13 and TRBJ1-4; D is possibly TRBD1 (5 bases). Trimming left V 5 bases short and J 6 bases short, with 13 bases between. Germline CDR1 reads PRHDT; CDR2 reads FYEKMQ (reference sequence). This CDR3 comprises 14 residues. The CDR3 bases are TGTGCCAGCAGCCCCGGGGGGTCGGATGAAAAACTGTTTTTT. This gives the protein CASSPGGSDEKLFF.

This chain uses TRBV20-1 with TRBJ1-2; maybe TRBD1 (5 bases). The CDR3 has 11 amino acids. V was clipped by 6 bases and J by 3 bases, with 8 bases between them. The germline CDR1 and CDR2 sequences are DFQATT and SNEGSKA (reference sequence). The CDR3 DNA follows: TGCAGTGCCCCGGGACACTATGGCTACACCTTC. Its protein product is CSAPGHYGYTF.

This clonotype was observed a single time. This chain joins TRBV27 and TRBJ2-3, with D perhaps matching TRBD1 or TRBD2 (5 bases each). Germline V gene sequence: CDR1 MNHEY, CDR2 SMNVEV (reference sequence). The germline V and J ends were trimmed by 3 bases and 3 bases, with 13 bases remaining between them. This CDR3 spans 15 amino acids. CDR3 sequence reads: CASSLWDEGTDTQYF. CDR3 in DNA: TGTGCCAGCAGTTTGTGGGACGAAGGAACAGATACGCAGTATTTT.

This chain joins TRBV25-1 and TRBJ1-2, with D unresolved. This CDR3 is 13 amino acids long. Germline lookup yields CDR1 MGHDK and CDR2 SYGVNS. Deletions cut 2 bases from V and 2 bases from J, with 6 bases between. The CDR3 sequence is CASSEGHNYGYTF. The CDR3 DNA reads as TGTGCCAGCAGTGAAGGCCACAACTATGGCTACACCTTC.

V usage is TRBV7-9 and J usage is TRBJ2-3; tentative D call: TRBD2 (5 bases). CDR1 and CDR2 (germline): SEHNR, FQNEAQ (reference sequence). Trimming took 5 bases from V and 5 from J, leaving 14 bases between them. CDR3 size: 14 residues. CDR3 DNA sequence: TGTGCCAGCAGCGAGACTACTCGCCAAGATACGCAGTATTTT. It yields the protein CASSETTRQDTQYF.

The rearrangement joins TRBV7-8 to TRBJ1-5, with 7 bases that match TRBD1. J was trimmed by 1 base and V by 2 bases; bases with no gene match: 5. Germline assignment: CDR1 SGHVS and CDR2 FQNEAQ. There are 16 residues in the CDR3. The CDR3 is CASSLWAGQSNQPQHF. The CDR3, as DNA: TGTGCCAGCAGCTTATGGGCGGGACAGAGCAATCAGCCCCAGCATTTT.

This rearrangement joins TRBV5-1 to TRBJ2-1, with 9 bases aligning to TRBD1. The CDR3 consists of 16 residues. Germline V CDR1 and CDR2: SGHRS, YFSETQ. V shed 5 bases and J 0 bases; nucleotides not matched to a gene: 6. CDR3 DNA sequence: TGCGCCAGCAGACTCATGACAGGGGGCTCCTACAATGAGCAGTTCTTC. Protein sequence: CASRLMTGGSYNEQFF.

CDR3 sequence: CASSPEAEAAGNTIYF. CDR3 nucleotide sequence: TGTGCCAGCAGTCCCGAGGCGGAGGCAGCTGGAAACACCATATATTTT. V usage is TRBV7-6 and J usage is TRBJ1-3; D unclear. CDR3 length: 16 amino acids. Germline values: CDR1 SGHVS, CDR2 FNYEAQ. V lost 6 bases and J lost 2, with 17 bases in between.

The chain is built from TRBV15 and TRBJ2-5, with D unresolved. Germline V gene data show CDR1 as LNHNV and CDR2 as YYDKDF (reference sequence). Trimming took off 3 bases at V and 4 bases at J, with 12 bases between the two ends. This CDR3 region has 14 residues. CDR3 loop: CATSSLGQRETQYF. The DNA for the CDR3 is TGTGCCACCAGCAGTCTAGGCCAGCGAGAGACCCAGTACTTC.

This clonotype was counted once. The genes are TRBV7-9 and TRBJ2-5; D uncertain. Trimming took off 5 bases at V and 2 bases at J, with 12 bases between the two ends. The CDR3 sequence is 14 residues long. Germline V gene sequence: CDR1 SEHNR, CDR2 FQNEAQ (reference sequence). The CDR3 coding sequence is TGTGCCAGCAGCCCCCGGCAGTCACAAGAGACCCAGTACTTC. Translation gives CASSPRQSQETQYF. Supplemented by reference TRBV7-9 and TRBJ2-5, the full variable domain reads DTGVSQNPRHKITKRGQNVTFRCDPISEHNRLYWYRQTLGQGPEFLTYFQNEAQLEKSRLLSDRFSAERPKGSFSTLEIQRTEQGDSAMYLCASSPRQSQETQYFGPGTRLLVL.

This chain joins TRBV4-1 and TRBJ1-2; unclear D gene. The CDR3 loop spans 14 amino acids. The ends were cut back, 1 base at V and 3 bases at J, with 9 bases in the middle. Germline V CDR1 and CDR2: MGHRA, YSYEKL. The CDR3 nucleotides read TGCGCCAGCAGCCAAGTCCCGACGGACTATGGCTACACCTTC. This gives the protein CASSQVPTDYGYTF.